This T cell receptor (beta chain) was documented in a study of cytomegalovirus exposure and HLA in healthy donors. Each donor was nominally healthy when sampled (though unrecorded immune exposures were likely). Germline V lookup: CDR1 MNHNS, CDR2 SASEGT. The CDR3 consists of 14 residues. J gave up 10 bases and V 5 bases, and 6 bases lay outside the gene matches. Vbeta (60) and Jbeta (13) primers were used in the PCR. Sequenced by immunoSEQ multiplex PCR; TCRdb stores in-frame clones only, minus some. In the table there are 150,000 to 200,000 clones, approximately 75% of which are singletons. Comment on this clone: Antigen: not known.

The study, taken as a whole, reports: In vitro data verified a few CMV-associated chains as specific for CMV antigens. Reportedly, cytomegalovirus status was diagnosed with high sensitivity and specificity. Differences between HLA loci emerged in a later analysis of TCR association rates, with DRB1 most and HLA-C fewest.

The origin of this receptor is a girl aged 10 to 17 in good health and CMV-seronegative. The sequenced sample consisted of PBMCs. The rearrangement links TRBV6-1 to TRBJ2-6; 9 bases are shared with TRBD1. The DNA of the CDR3 is TGTGCCAGCAGTCTTACCGGGACAGGGAACGTCCTGACTTTC. Translated, it gives CASSLTGTGNVLTF.